The rows below give T cell receptor beta chains drawn from one sample of a study of cytomegalovirus exposure and HLA in healthy donors. This table comes from immunoSEQ multiplex PCR, and its TCRdb copy is limited to in-frame clones, with some not included. The data hold 50,000 to 70,000 clones, with around 80% observed a single time. The sample taken for sequencing was PBMCs. These receptors all come from a girl aged 10 to 17 in good health and CMV-seropositive. The CDR3 runs from the conserved cysteine through the conserved F or W. Each record gives: clone size, V gene, D gene, J gene, CDR3 protein, CDR3 DNA. D genes are given only for firm matches. Expanded clones get a size class; other rows say once, few or many, or leave the size out.

size: NA
V: TRBV7-9
D: NA
J: TRBJ1-2
CDR3: CASSPMDGGGYTF
DNA: TGTGCCAGCAGCCCAATGGATGGGGGCGGCTACACCTTC

size: NA
V: TRBV7-9
D: TRBD1
J: TRBJ1-2
CDR3: CASSFFGQGYGYTF
DNA: TGTGCCAGCAGCTTTTTCGGACAGGGGTATGGCTACACCTTC

size: NA
V: TRBV9
D: NA
J: TRBJ2-7
CDR3: CASSVGQFHEQYF
DNA: TGTGCCAGCAGCGTGGGACAATTCCACGAGCAGTACTTC

size: NA
V: TRBV7-2
D: TRBD1
J: TRBJ1-6
CDR3: CASSLLRQGGRSPLHF
DNA: TGTGCCAGCAGCTTACTAAGACAGGGAGGTCGCTCACCCCTCCACTTT

size: few
V: TRBV11-2
D: TRBD1
J: TRBJ2-7
CDR3: CASSFFPRTGPHYEQYF
DNA: TGTGCCAGCAGCTTTTTCCCCAGGACAGGGCCCCACTACGAGCAGTACTTC

size: NA
V: TRBV28
D: NA
J: TRBJ1-2
CDR3: CASQDAGRMVEGYTF
DNA: TGTGCCAGCCAGGACGCCGGGAGGATGGTCGAGGGCTACACCTTC

size: NA
V: TRBV30
D: NA
J: TRBJ2-3
CDR3: CAWSTGVSASYTQYF
DNA: TGTGCCTGGAGTACGGGAGTTTCGGCCTCCTATACGCAGTATTTT

size: once
V: TRBV5-4
D: NA
J: TRBJ2-2
CDR3: CASSLALTGATGELFF
DNA: TGTGCCAGCAGCTTGGCTCTTACTGGGGCCACCGGGGAGCTGTTTTTT

size: NA
V: TRBV18
D: NA
J: TRBJ2-7
CDR3: CASSPPGPSSYEQYF
DNA: TGTGCCAGCTCACCACCGGGGCCGAGCTCCTACGAGCAGTACTTC

size: few
V: TRBV14
D: NA
J: TRBJ2-7
CDR3: CASSQVGRIYEQYF
DNA: TGTGCCAGCAGCCAAGTAGGCAGGATCTACGAGCAGTACTTC

size: NA
V: TRBV11-2
D: TRBD1
J: TRBJ1-1
CDR3: CASSYGMQGALTEAFF
DNA: TGTGCCAGCAGCTATGGGATGCAGGGGGCGTTGACTGAAGCTTTCTTT

size: NA
V: TRBV6-1
D: TRBD2
J: TRBJ2-1
CDR3: CASSDPGERGDNEQFF
DNA: TGTGCCAGCAGTGACCCGGGCGAGCGGGGGGATAATGAGCAGTTCTTC

size: NA
V: TRBV28
D: NA
J: TRBJ2-1
CDR3: CASSRTRYSEQFF
DNA: TGTGCCAGCAGTCGGACACGATACAGTGAGCAGTTCTTC

size: NA
V: TRBV28
D: TRBD2
J: TRBJ2-5
CDR3: CASSVAGPQETQYF
DNA: TGTGCCAGCAGTGTAGCGGGGCCACAAGAGACCCAGTACTTC

size: NA
V: TRBV4-1
D: TRBD1
J: TRBJ1-5
CDR3: CASSPIGTGDQPQHF
DNA: TGCGCCAGCAGCCCAATTGGGACAGGGGACCAGCCCCAGCATTTT

size: NA
V: TRBV6-1
D: NA
J: TRBJ2-7
CDR3: CASIKREHEQYF
DNA: TGTGCCAGCATTAAAAGGGAGCACGAGCAGTACTTC

size: NA
V: TRBV30
D: NA
J: TRBJ2-7
CDR3: CAWSVRVSYEQYF
DNA: TGTGCCTGGAGTGTACGGGTATCCTACGAGCAGTACTTC

size: NA
V: TRBV10-3
D: TRBD2
J: TRBJ2-3
CDR3: CAISGGIGEGDTQYF
DNA: TGTGCCATCAGTGGAGGGATCGGGGAGGGAGATACGCAGTATTTT

size: NA
V: TRBV29-1
D: TRBD2
J: TRBJ2-3
CDR3: CSVLGTSGGTLVTDTQYF
DNA: TGCAGCGTACTCGGGACTAGCGGGGGGACTCTTGTCACAGATACGCAGTATTTT

size: once
V: TRBV5-4
D: TRBD1
J: TRBJ1-1
CDR3: CASSRQGSNTEAFF
DNA: TGTGCCAGCAGCAGACAGGGAAGCAACACTGAAGCTTTCTTT

size: NA
V: TRBV27
D: TRBD1
J: TRBJ1-5
CDR3: CASSGQGNQPQHF
DNA: TGTGCCAGCAGCGGACAGGGCAATCAGCCCCAGCATTTT

size: NA
V: TRBV11-2
D: TRBD1
J: TRBJ2-4
CDR3: CASSSYRGKNIQYF
DNA: TGTGCCAGCAGCTCTTACAGGGGCAAAAACATTCAGTACTTC

size: NA
V: TRBV6-5
D: NA
J: TRBJ1-6
CDR3: CASSPGGSYSPLHF
DNA: TGTGCCAGCAGTCCCGGAGGTTCCTATTCACCCCTCCACTTT

size: NA
V: TRBV5-1
D: TRBD2
J: TRBJ2-5
CDR3: CASSLNGLAVEYGETQYF
DNA: TGCGCCAGCAGCTTGAATGGTCTAGCGGTAGAGTATGGAGAGACCCAGTACTTC

size: NA
V: TRBV5-8
D: TRBD1
J: TRBJ2-2
CDR3: CASSLGGQGPGELFF
DNA: TGTGCCAGCAGCTTGGGAGGACAGGGCCCCGGGGAGCTGTTTTTT

size: once
V: TRBV7-8
D: TRBD2
J: TRBJ2-7
CDR3: CASSLAGGPEQYF
DNA: TGTGCCAGCAGCTTGGCGGGAGGGCCCGAGCAGTACTTC

size: NA
V: TRBV29-1
D: NA
J: TRBJ1-1
CDR3: CSALNVPPEAFF
DNA: TGCAGCGCCCTAAACGTCCCTCCTGAAGCTTTCTTT

size: few
V: TRBV30
D: TRBD1
J: TRBJ2-7
CDR3: CAQNRGNDEQYF
DNA: TGTGCCCAAAACAGGGGGAACGACGAGCAGTACTTC

size: NA
V: TRBV4-1
D: NA
J: TRBJ1-2
CDR3: CASSQSETGNYGYTF
DNA: TGCGCCAGCAGCCAATCCGAAACAGGAAACTATGGCTACACCTTC

size: once
V: TRBV7-7
D: NA
J: TRBJ2-5
CDR3: CASSLSLGQIQETQYF
DNA: TGTGCCAGCAGCTTATCTCTCGGACAGATTCAAGAGACCCAGTACTTC

size: NA
V: TRBV5-6
D: NA
J: TRBJ1-1
CDR3: CASSFETALNTEAFF
DNA: TGTGCCAGCAGCTTCGAAACAGCTCTGAACACTGAAGCTTTCTTT

size: NA
V: TRBV5-1
D: TRBD1
J: TRBJ1-6
CDR3: CASSSGTGGSYNSPLHF
DNA: TGCGCCAGCAGCTCCGGGACAGGGGGCTCCTATAATTCACCCCTCCACTTT

size: NA
V: TRBV5-1
D: TRBD1
J: TRBJ2-2
CDR3: CASTTGVGELFF
DNA: TGCGCCAGCACGACAGGGGTCGGGGAGCTGTTTTTT

size: NA
V: TRBV2
D: NA
J: TRBJ1-2
CDR3: CASSEVMGTITNYGYTF
DNA: TGTGCCAGCAGTGAAGTCATGGGGACAATAACTAACTATGGCTACACCTTC

size: NA
V: TRBV4-1
D: TRBD1
J: TRBJ2-1
CDR3: CASSQDRGRGPYNEQFF
DNA: TGCGCCAGCAGCCAAGACAGGGGCAGGGGGCCCTACAATGAGCAGTTCTTC

size: NA
V: TRBV29-1
D: NA
J: TRBJ2-7
CDR3: CSVGQSYEQYF
DNA: TGCAGCGTTGGCCAGTCCTACGAGCAGTACTTC

size: NA
V: TRBV30
D: NA
J: TRBJ2-3
CDR3: CAWSVPSTDTQYF
DNA: TGTGCCTGGAGTGTCCCAAGCACAGATACGCAGTATTTT

size: NA
V: TRBV6-1
D: NA
J: TRBJ1-1
CDR3: CASSVGVFTEAFF
DNA: TGTGCCAGCAGTGTGGGAGTCTTCACTGAAGCTTTCTTT

size: NA
V: TRBV7-6
D: NA
J: TRBJ2-7
CDR3: CASSLGGQPYEQYF
DNA: TGTGCCAGCAGCCTTGGCGGACAACCTTACGAGCAGTACTTC

size: NA
V: TRBV2
D: TRBD1
J: TRBJ2-7
CDR3: CASRRDRDTEQYF
DNA: TGTGCCAGCAGACGGGACAGGGACACCGAGCAGTACTTC

size: once
V: TRBV5-6
D: TRBD1
J: TRBJ2-7
CDR3: CASSGRGRRFDEQYF
DNA: TGTGCCAGCAGTGGAAGGGGGCGCAGGTTCGACGAGCAGTACTTC

size: NA
V: TRBV7-9
D: TRBD2
J: TRBJ2-1
CDR3: CASQLTSGVFEQFF
DNA: TGTGCCAGCCAGTTGACTAGCGGTGTGTTCGAGCAGTTCTTC

size: NA
V: TRBV4-3
D: NA
J: TRBJ2-5
CDR3: CASSQEGGSGEYQETQYF
DNA: TGCGCCAGCAGCCAAGAAGGGGGGAGCGGGGAGTACCAAGAGACCCAGTACTTC

size: NA
V: TRBV2
D: NA
J: TRBJ1-1
CDR3: CASSPRVGTEAFF
DNA: TGTGCCAGCAGTCCGAGGGTTGGGACTGAAGCTTTCTTT

size: NA
V: TRBV27
D: NA
J: TRBJ1-1
CDR3: CASSLGGRNTEAFF
DNA: TGTGCCAGCAGTTTAGGGGGGAGGAACACTGAAGCTTTCTTT

size: NA
V: TRBV6-1
D: NA
J: TRBJ2-5
CDR3: CASSQDSQETQYF
DNA: TGTGCCAGCAGCCAGGACAGTCAAGAGACCCAGTACTTC

size: NA
V: TRBV30
D: NA
J: TRBJ1-6
CDR3: CAWSVGSSYNSPLHF
DNA: TGTGCCTGGAGTGTGGGGAGCTCCTATAATTCACCCCTCCACTTT

size: NA
V: TRBV5-1
D: NA
J: TRBJ2-5
CDR3: CASASGSLAETQYF
DNA: TGCGCCAGCGCCTCGGGGAGTTTAGCGGAGACCCAGTACTTC

size: NA
V: TRBV2
D: TRBD2
J: TRBJ2-2
CDR3: CASRRGLAGGAGELFF
DNA: TGTGCCAGCAGAAGGGGACTAGCGGGGGGAGCCGGGGAGCTGTTTTTT

size: NA
V: TRBV28
D: NA
J: TRBJ2-5
CDR3: CASSLGGQETQYF
DNA: TGTGCCAGCAGTTTAGGCGGTCAAGAGACCCAGTACTTC

size: NA
V: TRBV7-9
D: NA
J: TRBJ2-1
CDR3: CASSTNLGGEQFF
DNA: TGTGCCAGCAGCACCAATCTAGGGGGTGAGCAGTTCTTC

size: NA
V: TRBV28
D: NA
J: TRBJ1-5
CDR3: CASTEPGGYDSNQPQHF
DNA: TGTGCCAGCACCGAACCCGGGGGGTACGATAGCAATCAGCCCCAGCATTTT

size: NA
V: TRBV5-4
D: TRBD1
J: TRBJ2-1
CDR3: CASSFYSGTVNEQFF
DNA: TGTGCCAGCAGCTTCTATTCCGGGACAGTCAATGAGCAGTTCTTC

size: NA
V: TRBV6-5
D: TRBD1
J: TRBJ2-1
CDR3: CASSYGTGPIYNEQFF
DNA: TGTGCCAGCAGTTACGGGACAGGGCCCATTTACAATGAGCAGTTCTTC

size: NA
V: TRBV29-1
D: NA
J: TRBJ2-7
CDR3: CSVVRGGRGEQYF
DNA: TGCAGCGTTGTGAGAGGGGGTCGGGGCGAGCAGTACTTC

size: NA
V: TRBV6-5
D: TRBD1
J: TRBJ1-2
CDR3: CASSYYTGGPYGYTF
DNA: TGTGCCAGCAGTTACTATACAGGGGGCCCCTATGGCTACACCTTC

size: NA
V: TRBV5-6
D: NA
J: TRBJ1-1
CDR3: CASSSRDWGTEAFF
DNA: TGTGCCAGCAGCTCCAGGGATTGGGGCACTGAAGCTTTCTTT